The present T cell receptor (beta chain) was sequenced within a study of shared clonotypes between healthy human individuals. Regarding the study as a whole: Naive CD4 clonotype sharing across a few donors was around 5%.

Concerning this clone: Its target is not known.

As defined, naive CD8 cells were CD45RO-negative and positively selected for CCR7, with terminally differentiated effector memory CD45RA+ cells excluded. Trimming cost V 3 bases and J 5 bases, with 10 bases left between them. The CDR3 spans 14 residues. Looked up from germline, CDR1 is WNHNN and CDR2 is SYGVQD (reference sequence). Here immunoSEQ multiplex PCR was the method, and the copy in TCRdb shows in-frame clones only, minus some. The top ten clones hold 1.5% to 2% of a sample with approximately 2,000,000 clones, just under 95% of them seen once. V is TRBV10-1 and J is TRBJ1-4, with D uncertain. The sequence was obtained from a man aged 18 to 29 in good health. Some clones in this sample may be carry-over from other donors' samples. The sequencing sample was made of naive CD8+ T cells from PBMCs. CDR3 protein: CASSDWGANEKLFF. CDR3 DNA: TGCGCCAGCAGTGATTGGGGAGCAAATGAAAAACTGTTTTTT.